The clone carrying this TCR beta chain was picked up many times. The antigen remains undetermined. Clinical symptoms, serum thyroxine and TRAb, thyroid ultrasound and orbital computed tomography together formed the diagnostic basis. This entry comes from a study of T cells in Graves' hyperthyroidism and ophthalmopathy. Notes on the study in general: Ophthalmopathy was separated from stable hyperthyroidism by a 13 V-J model.

The V and J ends lost 4 bases and 2 bases, in that order; junction bases with no gene match: 7. The germline V gene encodes CDR1 MGHRA and CDR2 YSYEKL. This CDR3 spans 15 amino acids. TCR beta CDR3 region amplification was performed from RNA transcripts. HTBI primers were used for first-round RT-PCR of the TCR CDR3. TCRdb reprocessed the multiplex PCR reads via MiXCR and lists one record per CDR3 protein. The sample has 550,000 to 600,000 distinct CDR3 sequences; about half are singletons. This TCR derives from an adult woman with Graves' disease, either hyperthyroidism or ophthalmopathy (not recorded which). Specimen: peripheral blood or thyroid tissue (not recorded which). The chain links TRBV4-1 to TRBJ1-2; 7 bases are a match to TRBD1. CDR3 residues: CASSLPGQRNYGYTF. The CDR3 nucleotides are TGCGCCAGCAGCCTACCGGGACAGAGAAACTATGGCTACACCTTC.